This T cell receptor beta chain was identified in a study of technical replicates of blood from a handful of donors. Assay: immunoSEQ multiplex PCR; the TCRdb copy retains only in-frame clones and omits some. The sample has approximately 58,000 clones, less than 90% seen once; the top ten hold 5% to 5.5%. V was pared by 0 bases and J by 2 bases, with 11 bases between. Germline loops: CDR1 MRHNA, CDR2 SNTAGT. The CDR3 has 16 amino acids. Sequenced sample: PBMCs. The V call is TRBV6-4, the J call TRBJ2-1; D gene ambiguous. This receptor was identified in a human donor in good health. Some clones in this sample may be carry-over from other donors' samples. CDR3 sequence reads: CASSDSSIATYNEQFF. The CDR3 DNA follows: TGTGCCAGCAGTGACTCGAGTATAGCAACCTACAATGAGCAGTTCTTC.